Each of the 27 T cell receptor beta chains below was sequenced from the same sample in a study of molecular identifiers for immune sequencing clone quantification. MiXCR, applied by TCRdb to the PCR reads, yields one record per CDR3 protein. This sample carries about half a million distinct CDR3 sequences, roughly a fifth of them seen once, and the ten largest clones take 0.7% to 1%. Sequenced material: naive CD8+ T cells from blood, with Jurkat cell RNA spiked in. Subset reported: FACS-sorted CD8+CD4-CCR7+CD45RA+ naive T cells. These receptors were taken from a human donor in good health. Some libraries in this study had Jurkat cell RNA spiked in.

The chain carries TRBV6-5 and TRBJ1-2; perhaps TRBD1 as D (6 bases). CDR1 and CDR2 from the germline V gene are MNHEY and SVGAGI. The CDR3 contains 14 residues. Trimming removed 2 bases from V and 7 bases from J, with 14 bases in between. CDR3 loop: CASSYAQGGVGYTF. For the CDR3, the DNA is TGTGCCAGCAGTTACGCACAGGGAGGAGTTGGCTACACCTTC.

This chain joins TRBV27 and TRBJ1-5; tentative D call: TRBD1 (5 bases). Germline CDR1 is MNHEY and CDR2 is SMNVEV (reference sequence). This CDR3 spans 14 amino acids. Trimming shortened V by 8 bases and J by 0 bases, and 11 bases separated the two germline ends. The CDR3, as DNA: TGTGCCAGCGGGGGGGTATATAGCAATCAGCCCCAGCATTTT. Protein sequence: CASGGVYSNQPQHF.

The chain carries TRBV4-3 and TRBJ1-2; weak D call: TRBD1 (6 bases). The CDR3 loop spans 15 amino acids. V gave up 4 bases and J gave up 4 bases, with 16 bases separating them. From germline, CDR1 is LGHNA and CDR2 YSLEER. CDR3 bases: TGCGCCAGCAGCCCCAATAGGGGGAAGCCCTATGGCTACACCTTC. Amino acids: CASSPNRGKPYGYTF.

This clonotype was recorded many times. The chain combines TRBV20-1 with TRBJ2-3, with 8 nucleotides matching TRBD1. The CDR3 is made up of 14 amino acids. The ends lost 5 bases at V and 0 bases at J; junction bases unmatched: 4. Germline CDR1 DFQATT, CDR2 SNEGSKA (reference sequence). CDR3 residues: CSAPRQGSTDTQYF. In DNA, the CDR3 is TGCAGTGCTCCCCGACAGGGGAGCACAGATACGCAGTATTTT.

As to this clonotype: A clone one base away is much larger, so this may be a read error. Likely a read error: the CDR3 ends without its conserved phenylalanine or tryptophan. The chain uses TRBV20-1 and TRBJ2-3, with D hard to call. The CDR3 sequence is 13 residues long. The V gene's germline CDR1 is DFQATT and CDR2 SNEGSKA (reference sequence). Deletions cut 0 bases from V and 2 bases from J, with 6 bases between. The CDR3 DNA reads TGCAGTGCTAGAGATCTCCTCACAGATACGCAGTATCTT. Translation: CSARDLLTDTQYL.

This clonotype was observed a handful of times. This chain joins TRBV3-1 and TRBJ2-6; TRBD2 matches at 10 bases. Germline values: CDR1 LGHDT, CDR2 YNNKEL (reference sequence). The CDR3 covers 17 residues. V trimming: 4 bases; J trimming: 3 bases; junction bases outside the gene matches: 6. The CDR3 spells CASSRIAGGHGANVLTF. In nucleotides, the CDR3 is TGTGCCAGCAGCCGCATAGCGGGAGGTCATGGGGCCAACGTCCTGACTTTC.

This clonotype was counted many times. V is TRBV4-1 and J is TRBJ1-2; D remains ambiguous. From germline, CDR1 is MGHRA and CDR2 YSYEKL. V lost 0 bases, J lost 4 bases, and 6 bases lay in between. There are 13 residues in the CDR3. Written as DNA, the CDR3 is TGCGCCAGCAGCCAAGATACCATCTATGGCTACACCTTC. Its protein product is CASSQDTIYGYTF.

This clonotype came up a few times. The CDR3 DNA sequence: TGTGCCAGCAGCTCTATGGGCAGACAAGAGACCCAGTACTTC. Amino acid sequence: CASSSMGRQETQYF. The V call is TRBV11-2, the J call TRBJ2-5; D is unresolved. Germline CDR1 reads SGHAT; CDR2 reads FQNNGV. V was pared by 4 bases and J by 2 bases, with 11 bases between. The CDR3 runs to 14 residues.

This chain links TRBV11-2 with TRBJ2-1, with D possibly called TRBD1 or TRBD2 (6 bases each). The germline gives CDR1 SGHAT, CDR2 FQNNGV. This CDR3 is built from 16 residues. V was clipped by 5 bases and J by 4 bases, with 18 bases between them. The CDR3 DNA is TGTGCCAGCAGCCCCCTTCTCGGGGGCGCGTACAATGAGCAGTTCTTC. Encoded protein: CASSPLLGGAYNEQFF.

This clonotype was detected only a few times. The chain is built from TRBV6-5 and TRBJ1-2; TRBD1 might be the D (5 bases). This CDR3 contains 14 residues. The germline V and J ends were trimmed by 6 bases and 4 bases, with 15 bases remaining between them. CDR1 and CDR2 (germline): MNHEY, SVGAGI. CDR3 residues: CASSRDSSSYGYTF. The CDR3 nucleotides read TGTGCCAGCAGCCGAGACAGTTCGTCCTATGGCTACACCTTC.

To note about this clonotype: A read error may explain this, as a much larger clone is one base away. The rearrangement links TRBV7-9 to TRBJ2-3; D possibly corresponds to TRBD2 (6 bases). This CDR3 contains 18 residues. V gave up 8 bases and J gave up 4 bases, with 28 bases separating them. The germline gives CDR1 SEHNR, CDR2 FQNEAQ (reference sequence). CDR3 bases: TGTGCCAGCGGCCCTCCACCGACATTAGCGGAAGCGCCAGATACGCAGTATTTT. Translating it yields CASGPPPTLAEAPDTQYF.

This clonotype appeared a few times. The gene calls are TRBV2 and TRBJ1-2; D remains unclear. The germline V gene encodes CDR1 SNHLY and CDR2 FYNNEI. This CDR3 is 13 amino acids long. The V and J ends lost 4 bases and 4 bases respectively, with 10 bases between them. CDR3 protein: CASSVAAPYGYTF. The CDR3 nucleotides read TGTGCCAGCAGTGTGGCAGCGCCCTATGGCTACACCTTC. The whole variable domain, filled in from reference TRBV2 and TRBJ1-2, reads EPEVTQTPSHQVTQMGQEVILRCVPISNHLYFYWYRQILGQKVEFLVSFYNNEISEKSEIFDDQFSVERPDGSNFTLKIRSTKLEDSAMYFCASSVAAPYGYTFGSGTRLTVV.

In its sample, this clonotype was seen many times. The chain has TRBV28 and TRBJ2-7; D unclear. The CDR3 loop spans 12 amino acids. Per germline, CDR1 MDHEN and CDR2 SYDVKM. V shed 5 bases and J shed 6 bases, with 11 bases lying between them. The DNA of the CDR3 is TGTGCCAGCAGTGATCCTCGGACCGAGCAGTACTTC. Its translation: CASSDPRTEQYF. Based on the CDR3 plus reference TRBV28 and TRBJ2-7, the full variable domain is DVKVTQSSRYLVKRTGEKVFLECVQDMDHENMFWYRQDPGLGLRLIYFSYDVKMKEKGDIPEGYSVSREKKERFSLILESASTNQTSMYLCASSDPRTEQYFGPGTRLTVT.

The chain recombines TRBV4-3 with TRBJ1-5; D call uncertain. Per germline, CDR1 LGHNA and CDR2 YSLEER. The ends were cut back, 4 bases at V and 2 bases at J, with 9 bases in the middle. The length of the CDR3 is 14 residues. The CDR3 coding sequence is TGCGCCAGCAGCCCCATGGTCCGCAATCAGCCCCAGCATTTT. Its translation is CASSPMVRNQPQHF.

This chain uses TRBV7-9 with TRBJ2-5; 14 positions agree with TRBD2. Germline V gene sequence: CDR1 SEHNR, CDR2 FQNEAQ (reference sequence). The ends lost 4 bases at V and 3 bases at J; junction bases unmatched: 4. CDR3 length: 16 residues. The CDR3 sequence is CASSSGLAGVEETQYF. The CDR3 DNA sequence: TGTGCCAGCAGCTCGGGACTAGCGGGGGTGGAAGAGACCCAGTACTTC.

The J gene is TRBJ1-3, the V gene TRBV4-3, with unresolved D. This CDR3 has 13 amino acids. V lost 4 bases and J lost 8, with 12 bases in between. Germline V gene lookup returns CDR1 LGHNA and CDR2 YSLEER. CDR3 bases: TGCGCCAGCAGCCGAGGTGTTGGGGACACCATATATTTT. As protein: CASSRGVGDTIYF.

At least ten counts were recorded for this clonotype. The rearrangement links TRBV29-1 to TRBJ2-3; a possible D gene is TRBD1 (5 bases). This CDR3 has 13 residues. The V gene's germline CDR1 is SQVTM and CDR2 ANQGSEA. Trimming took off 1 base at V and 3 bases at J, with 8 bases between the two ends. The CDR3 region is CSVEGQGTDTQYF. The CDR3 nucleotides are TGCAGCGTTGAAGGCCAGGGAACAGATACGCAGTATTTT.

This clonotype was seen a handful of times. The chain carries TRBV20-1 and TRBJ2-7; the D is unclear. The germline CDR1 and CDR2 sequences are DFQATT and SNEGSKA (reference sequence). V lost 6 bases and J lost 7, with 25 bases in between. The CDR3 is made up of 15 amino acids. The CDR3, as DNA: TGCAGTGCCCCCCTGGCTGACGGATCGCTACGAGAGCAGTACTTC. Residues: CSAPLADGSLREQYF.

In this sample, this clonotype turned up a few times. The chain carries TRBV29-1 and TRBJ2-1, with D perhaps given as TRBD1 or TRBD2 (5 bases each). Germline CDR1 is SQVTM and CDR2 is ANQGSEA. The CDR3 covers 12 residues. Trimming removed 7 bases at V and 8 bases at J, with 15 bases between. The CDR3 is CSARGRADEQFF. The CDR3 bases are TGCAGCGCCCGGGGCAGGGCGGATGAGCAGTTCTTC.

This chain connects TRBV6-5 to TRBJ1-4; no reliable D call. The CDR3 covers 14 residues. Germline values: CDR1 MNHEY, CDR2 SVGAGI. Trimming removed 0 bases at V and 12 bases at J, with 14 bases between. For the CDR3, the DNA is TGTGCCAGCAGTTACTCTGGCAGGACGAAAGAACTGTTTTTT. It codes for CASSYSGRTKELFF.

The chain joins TRBV7-9 to TRBJ1-2; D gene unclear. CDR1 is SEHNR and CDR2 is FQNEAQ in the germline V gene (reference sequence). Trimming took 5 bases from V and 5 from J, leaving 18 bases between them. The CDR3 runs 15 residues. CDR3 loop: CASSPHTAIWYGYTF. The CDR3 DNA reads as TGTGCCAGCAGCCCGCATACCGCCATTTGGTATGGCTACACCTTC.

This clonotype was detected only a few times. V and J are TRBV24-1 and TRBJ1-5; D ambiguous. Per germline, CDR1 KGHDR and CDR2 SFDVKD. The CDR3 extends over 16 amino acids. Trimming left V 2 bases short and J 0 bases short, with 10 bases between. The CDR3 spells CATSDSQWDSNQPQHF. The CDR3 DNA reads as TGTGCCACCAGTGATTCCCAATGGGATAGCAATCAGCCCCAGCATTTT.

In this sample, this clonotype turned up many times. The chain uses TRBV11-2 and TRBJ1-1, with 7 bases matching TRBD1. Unmatched junction bases numbered 5, after V lost 1 base and J lost 0 bases. The CDR3 covers 16 residues. Germline-derived CDR1 and CDR2 are SGHAT and FQNNGV. The CDR3 region has the DNA TGTGCCAGCAGCTTAGGGATTGGACAGGTGAACACTGAAGCTTTCTTT. This translates into CASSLGIGQVNTEAFF.

This clonotype was found a few times. The CDR3 DNA follows: TGTGCCAGTAGTATACACACTAGCGGGGGAACCTTTCAGTACTTC. Amino acid sequence: CASSIHTSGGTFQYF. The chain combines TRBV19 with TRBJ2-4; 11 positions match TRBD2. Germline V gene lookup returns CDR1 LNHDA and CDR2 SQIVND (reference sequence). The CDR3 sequence is 15 residues long. V gave up 2 bases and J gave up 11 bases; unmatched junction bases: 8.

This clonotype was seen ten or more times. V is TRBV11-2 and J is TRBJ2-4; the D call may be TRBD1 or TRBD2 (6 bases each). Trimming left V 1 base short and J 7 bases short, with 14 bases between. This CDR3 region has 15 residues. Germline V lookup: CDR1 SGHAT, CDR2 FQNNGV. This CDR3 is CASSLVPGARNIQYF. The CDR3, as DNA: TGTGCCAGCAGCTTAGTTCCGGGGGCCCGGAACATTCAGTACTTC.

The V and J genes are TRBV7-9 and TRBJ1-1; tentatively, D is TRBD1 (5 bases). The CDR3 totals 12 residues. The germline V gene encodes CDR1 SEHNR and CDR2 FQNEAQ (reference sequence). The germline V and J ends were trimmed by 6 bases and 6 bases, with 11 bases remaining between them. CDR3 sequence (DNA): TGTGCCAGCAGGCGGGGGTCGTCTGAAGCTTTCTTT. This translates into CASRRGSSEAFF.

The V and J genes are TRBV27 and TRBJ2-7; tentative D call: TRBD1 (6 bases). This CDR3 contains 14 residues. V lost 6 bases, J lost 3 bases, and 15 bases lay in between. Per germline, CDR1 MNHEY and CDR2 SMNVEV (reference sequence). The DNA of the CDR3 is TGTGCCAGCAGGGAAACAGGGTGGGTCTACGAGCAGTACTTC. This sequence encodes CASRETGWVYEQYF.